Listed below are T cell receptor beta chains from one sample, sequenced in a study. TCRdb itself ran the 5' RACE reads through MiXCR, one entry per CDR3 protein. Among about 61,000 distinct CDR3 sequences, roughly 30% were seen once, and the ten largest hold 2% to 2.5%. The specimen sequenced was tumor-infiltrating naive CD4+ T cells sorted from the breast tumor. Every receptor here comes from a female donor with breast cancer. CDR3s include the opening cysteine and the closing phenylalanine or tryptophan. Fields, in order: V gene, CDR3 protein.

>TRBV7-8
CASSLVVAGGLSTGELFF
>TRBV5-1
CASSFAGQGSYNEQFF
>TRBV28
CASSTRKGPTSYEQYF
>TRBV7-6
CASSLDGEVAFF
>TRBV7-3
CASSSSRGNTQYF
>TRBV5-1
CASSLEPGPRPQNTQYF
>TRBV7-8
CASSLVPVDEAFF
>TRBV7-3
CASSPTGTGDPNEQFF
>TRBV5-1
CASRWDTGANVLTF
>TRBV5-1
CASSYDTPVGTDTQYF
>TRBV11-2
CASSSRTSGYTDTQYF
>TRBV7-2
CASSPPGTPVGNEQFF
>TRBV4-1
CASGQVTGVTNEKLFF
>TRBV5-1
CASSPGQGEGYTF
>TRBV7-2
CASSYIGSSTDTQYF
>TRBV20-1
CSARASGINYGYTF
>TRBV9
CASSVAGLRTDTQYF
>TRBV9
CASSVQAGAEAFF
>TRBV7-2
CASSPTGSYGYTF
>TRBV28
CASSSGVRTDTQYF
>TRBV5-1
CASSLVGLAEGPQFF
>TRBV7-9
CATDPGGRGETQYF
>TRBV6-1
CTSSDGPNYNEQFF
>TRBV27
CASSLRGQGYYNSPLHF
>TRBV7-3
CASSLSGGEQYF
>TRBV11-2
CASSSAPGLNEQFF
>TRBV4-2
CASSHGPSYNEQFF
>TRBV7-2
CASSLRAGSGYTF
>TRBV11-2
CASSLAPVAGGGNEQFF
>TRBV6-1
CASRATSGRARETQYF
>TRBV4-1
CASSQAGTGNEKLFF
>TRBV5-1
CASRIVPGLEGNEQFF
>TRBV20-1
CSAPAAYGYTF
>TRBV4-1
CASSQDYERGSTDTQYF
>TRBV7-2
CASSLAPLRTGNEQFF
>TRBV20-1
CSATGLAGGTPDTQYF
>TRBV5-1
CASSTAQGPLLTDTQYF
>TRBV11-2
CASSLRQGGSPLHF
>TRBV12-3/TRBV12-4
CASSIIRNTIYF
>TRBV28
CASSLSFGYEQYF
>TRBV3-1
CASSFWTGNGEQYF
>TRBV4-2
CASSQDAGLTEAFF
>TRBV12-3/TRBV12-4
CASSHLGAIGGSPLHF
>TRBV15
CASRAAGANVLTF
>TRBV9
CASSVGTSSDYEQYF
>TRBV28
CASRREEYNEQFF
>TRBV7-9
CASSSFRGGNTIYF
>TRBV20-1
CSARGGYEQYF
>TRBV4-3
CASSQELLNEQFF
>TRBV15
CATSSLGTQYF
>TRBV4-1
CASGQDEAGPRSEFF
>TRBV3-1
CASSQGLLGGNEQFF
>TRBV7-2
CASSPDRGVYNEQFF